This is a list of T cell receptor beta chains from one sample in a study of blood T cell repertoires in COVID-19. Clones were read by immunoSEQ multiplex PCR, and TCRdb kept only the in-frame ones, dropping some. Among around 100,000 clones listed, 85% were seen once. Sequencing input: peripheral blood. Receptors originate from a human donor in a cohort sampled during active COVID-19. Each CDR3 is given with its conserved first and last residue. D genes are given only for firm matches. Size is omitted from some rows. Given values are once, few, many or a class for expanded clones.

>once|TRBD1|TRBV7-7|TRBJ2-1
TGTGCTAGCAGCTTAGCAGGGGGGACAGGGTACAATGAGCAGTTCTTC
CASSLAGGTGYNEQFF
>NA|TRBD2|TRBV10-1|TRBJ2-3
TGCGCCAGCAGTAGAAGGAGCGGGAGGGCCCCAGATACGCAGTATTTT
CASSRRSGRAPDTQYF
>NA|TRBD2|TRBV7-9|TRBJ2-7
TGTGCCAGCAGCTTAGGGATTAGCGGGCTGTCCTACGAGCAGTACTTC
CASSLGISGLSYEQYF
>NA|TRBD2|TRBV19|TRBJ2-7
TGTGCCAGTAGGACTAGCGGGAGCTCCTACGAGCAGTACTTC
CASRTSGSSYEQYF
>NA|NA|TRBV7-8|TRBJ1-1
TGTGCCAGCAGCCCCTGGTCTGCGAGGCCGAACACTGAAGCTTTCTTT
CASSPWSARPNTEAFF
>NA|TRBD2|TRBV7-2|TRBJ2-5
TGTGCCAGCAGCTCGGGACTAGCGAGGGAGACCCAGTACTTC
CASSSGLARETQYF
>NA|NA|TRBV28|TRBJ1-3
TGTGCCAGCAGTTTCGGGCAGGGGACGATAACTAGACACACCATATATTTT
CASSFGQGTITRHTIYF
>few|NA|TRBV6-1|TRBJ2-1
TGTGCCAGCAGTGAAGTCAGTTACAATGAGCAGTTCTTC
CASSEVSYNEQFF
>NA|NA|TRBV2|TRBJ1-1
TGTGCCAGCAGTGAAGCGCGAGTCCTACGGACTGAAGCTTTCTTT
CASSEARVLRTEAFF
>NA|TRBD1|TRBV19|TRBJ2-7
TGTGCCAGTACCAAGGACAGGGGGGGCTCCTACGAGCAGTACTTC
CASTKDRGGSYEQYF
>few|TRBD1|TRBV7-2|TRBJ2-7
TGTGCCAGCAGCTTAGTAGGGGACAGGGGGTACGAGCAGTACTTC
CASSLVGDRGYEQYF
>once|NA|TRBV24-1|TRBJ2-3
TGTGCCACCAGTGATTCCGGGACAATCAGCACAGATACGCAGTATTTT
CATSDSGTISTDTQYF
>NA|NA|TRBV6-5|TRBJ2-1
TGTGCCAGCAGTTCAGGACTACCCAAATATGAGCAGTTCTTC
CASSSGLPKYEQFF
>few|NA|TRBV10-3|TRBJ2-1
TGTGCCATCAGTGTGGGCAACGAGCAGTTCTTC
CAISVGNEQFF
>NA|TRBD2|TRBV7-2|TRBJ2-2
TGTGCCAGCAGCCTAGGGCTAGCGGGGGGGCTGCCCACCGGGGAGCTGTTTTTT
CASSLGLAGGLPTGELFF
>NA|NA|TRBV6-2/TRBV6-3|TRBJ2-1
TGTGCCAGCAGTCCCCTTGCGTCAGGGCAGTTCTTC
CASSPLASGQFF
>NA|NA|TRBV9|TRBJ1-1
TGTGCCAGCAGCGTAGACCCGGGCGGAGGGTCTGAAGCTTTCTTT
CASSVDPGGGSEAFF
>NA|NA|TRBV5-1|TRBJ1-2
TGCGCCAGCAGCAGGGACATTATCGATGGCTACACCTTC
CASSRDIIDGYTF
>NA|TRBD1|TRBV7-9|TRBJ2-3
TGTGCCAGCAGCTTAGCACAGGGGTCGACTAGCACAGATACGCAGTATTTT
CASSLAQGSTSTDTQYF
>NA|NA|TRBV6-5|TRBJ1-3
TGTGCCAGCAGGGACGAGGGGGCTGGAAACACCATATATTTT
CASRDEGAGNTIYF
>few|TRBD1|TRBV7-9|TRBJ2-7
TGTGCCAGCAGCACCGACAGGGATAGCTCCTACGAGCAGTACTTC
CASSTDRDSSYEQYF
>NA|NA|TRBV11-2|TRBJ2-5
TGTGCCAGCAGCTTAGTGTCAGGGCAGGTAGAGACCCAGTACTTC
CASSLVSGQVETQYF
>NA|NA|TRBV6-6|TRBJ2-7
TGTGCCAGCAGGGGGACTTACTACTACGAGCAGTACTTC
CASRGTYYYEQYF
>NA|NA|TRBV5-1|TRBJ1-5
TGCGCCAGCAGCTTGGGGACAAATAAGAATCAGCCCCAGCATTTT
CASSLGTNKNQPQHF
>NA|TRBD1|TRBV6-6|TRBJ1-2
TGTGCCAGCAGTGCCGGACAGGGGTTTAACTATGGCTACACCTTC
CASSAGQGFNYGYTF
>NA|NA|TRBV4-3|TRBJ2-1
TGCGCCAGCAGCCAAGATCGGAGGGGCGGTGAGCAGTTCTTC
CASSQDRRGGEQFF
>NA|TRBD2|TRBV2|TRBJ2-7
TGTGCCAGCAGTGAAGCAGTAGGGCGGACTAGCTCCCACGAGCAGTACTTC
CASSEAVGRTSSHEQYF